The text below deals with one TCR beta chain. The data originate from a study of blood T cell repertoires in COVID-19. About the research overall: PBMCs, B-cell-depleted T cells, or T cells provided the cDNA or gDNA that made up the material.

Original handling: Using reference gene primer amplification, nucleated cell counts were estimated. Method: immunoSEQ multiplex PCR; TCRdb's copy keeps in-frame clones and lacks some. V, J and clone size are taken as reported in that table, and D and trimming were inferred from the DNA itself. The data show approximately 200,000 clones, over 75% seen once. The sample taken for sequencing was peripheral blood. This sequence was found in a man aged 60 to 69 with acute or convalescent COVID-19.

CDR3 nucleotide sequence: TGTGCCAGTACTACCGATTATAGCAATCAGCCCCAGCATTTT. Amino acid sequence: CASTTDYSNQPQHF. This rearrangement joins TRBV19 to TRBJ1-5; D uncertain. CDR1 LNHDA and CDR2 SQIVND come from the germline V gene (reference sequence). The CDR3 consists of 14 residues. Trimming removed 7 bases at V and 0 bases at J, with 10 bases between.